This TCR beta chain was obtained from a study of blood T cell repertoires in COVID-19. This table comes from immunoSEQ multiplex PCR, and its TCRdb copy is limited to in-frame clones, with some not included. There are about 240,000 clones in the sample; approximately 86% occur only once, and around 2.6% lies in the top ten. The participants were between about 18 and 90 years old and came from under 25 US areas. The study assigned cohorts using participant-reported clinical history. Germline V gene data show CDR1 as SGHTA and CDR2 as FQGNSA. The CDR3 totals 12 residues. Deletions cut 3 bases from V and 10 bases from J, with 10 bases between.

V gene TRBV7-2 combines with J gene TRBJ2-1; a weak D match, TRBD1 (6 bases). The sample consisted of PBMCs or T cells enriched from blood (not recorded which). The clonotype originates from a woman aged 25 to 39 with acute COVID-19. Here the CDR3 DNA reads TGTGCCAGCAGCTTTGCCAGGGGAGAGCAGTTCTTC. Its protein is CASSFARGEQFF.